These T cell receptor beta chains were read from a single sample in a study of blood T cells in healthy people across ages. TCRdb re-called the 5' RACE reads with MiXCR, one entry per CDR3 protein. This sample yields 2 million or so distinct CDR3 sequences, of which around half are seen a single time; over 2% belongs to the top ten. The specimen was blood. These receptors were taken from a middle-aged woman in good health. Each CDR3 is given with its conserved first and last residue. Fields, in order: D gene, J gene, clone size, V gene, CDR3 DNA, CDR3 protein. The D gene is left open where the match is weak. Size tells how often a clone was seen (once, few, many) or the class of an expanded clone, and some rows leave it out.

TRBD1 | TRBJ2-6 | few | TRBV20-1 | TGCAGTGCTAGTTCAGGGGGCATCTCTGGGGCCAACGTCCTGACTTTC | CSASSGGISGANVLTF
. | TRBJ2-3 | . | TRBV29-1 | TGCAGCGTTGTAATAGGGAACACAGATACGCAGTATTTT | CSVVIGNTDTQYF
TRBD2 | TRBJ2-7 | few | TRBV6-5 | TGTGCCAGCAGTATCGGGGGGGTAACCTACGAGCAGTACTTC | CASSIGGVTYEQYF
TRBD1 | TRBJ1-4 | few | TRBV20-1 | TGCAGTGCTTCGGGACAGGGGAATAATGAAAAACTGTTTTTT | CSASGQGNNEKLFF
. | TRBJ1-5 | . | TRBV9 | TGTGCCAGCAGTCCCAGCGAGGGTGGACAGCCCCAGCATTTT | CASSPSEGGQPQHF
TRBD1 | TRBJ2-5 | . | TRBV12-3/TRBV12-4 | TGTGCCAGCAGTCCCGGACAGGGATTCCTCGGATCCCAAGAGACCCAGTACTTC | CASSPGQGFLGSQETQYF
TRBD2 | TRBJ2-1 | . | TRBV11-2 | TGTGCCAGCAGCTTAGTAGGAGCGGGGGGACAGATAAACAATGAGCAGTTCTTC | CASSLVGAGGQINNEQFF
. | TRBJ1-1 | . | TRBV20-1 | TGCAGTGCTAGTGCGACAGTGAACACTGAAGCTTTCTTT | CSASATVNTEAFF
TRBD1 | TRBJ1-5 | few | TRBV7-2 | TGTGCCAGCAGCTCCGACAGGGCGTTATATCAGCCCCAGCATTTT | CASSSDRALYQPQHF
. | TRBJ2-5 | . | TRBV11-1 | TGTGCCAGCAGCCTACCAAGACTCGCTCCAGAGATCCAAGAGACCCAGTACTTC | CASSLPRLAPEIQETQYF
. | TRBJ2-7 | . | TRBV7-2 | TGTGCCAGCAGCTACAGCCGGAATTCCTACGAGCAGTACTTC | CASSYSRNSYEQYF
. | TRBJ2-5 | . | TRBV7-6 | TGTGCCAGCAGCCCTGTGGGGCGCGGGGAGACCCAGTACTTC | CASSPVGRGETQYF
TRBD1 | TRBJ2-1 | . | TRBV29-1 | TGCAGCGTGGAACAGGGGGCTAGACGGGTGCAGTTCTTC | CSVEQGARRVQFF
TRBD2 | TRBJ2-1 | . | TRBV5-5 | TGTGCCAGCAGCTTGATCGCGGGCCTAGCGGGGGTCAATTCCTACAATGAGCAGTTCTTC | CASSLIAGLAGVNSYNEQFF
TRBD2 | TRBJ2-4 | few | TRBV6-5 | TGTGCCAGCAGTTCCCGGCGGACTAGCGGTAACATTCAGTACTTC | CASSSRRTSGNIQYF
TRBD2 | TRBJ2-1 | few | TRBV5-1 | TGCGCCAGCAGACAAGCGGGGGGCTCCTACAATGAGCAGTTCTTC | CASRQAGGSYNEQFF
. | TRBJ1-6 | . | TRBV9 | TGTGCCAGCAGCTCCGCGGGAGCGATGATTCCCCTCCACTTT | CASSSAGAMIPLHF
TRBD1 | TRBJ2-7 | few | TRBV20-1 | TGCAGTGCTTTCATCTACCGGGACAGGAATAGCGAGCAGTACTTC | CSAFIYRDRNSEQYF
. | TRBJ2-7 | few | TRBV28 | TGTGCCAGCAGTCCGGGACTCTCGGGCTCCGAGCAGTACTTC | CASSPGLSGSEQYF
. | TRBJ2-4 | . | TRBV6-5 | TGTGCCAGCAAGACCCGGGACACCAAAAACATTCAGTACTTC | CASKTRDTKNIQYF
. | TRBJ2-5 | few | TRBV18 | TGTGCCAGCTCAGTCAACGGCGGGGAGACCCAGTACTTC | CASSVNGGETQYF
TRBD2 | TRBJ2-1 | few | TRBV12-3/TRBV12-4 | TGTGCCAGCAGTCCGCCGGGACTAGCGGGGGGGGTCGTGTACAATGAGCAGTTCTTC | CASSPPGLAGGVVYNEQFF
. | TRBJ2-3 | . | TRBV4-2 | TGTGCCAGCAGCCAAGATGCGGGGAGGCCTAGCACAGATACGCAGTATTTT | CASSQDAGRPSTDTQYF
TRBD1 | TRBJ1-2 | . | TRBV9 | TGTGCCAGCAGCAACAGGGGGGACAGGGGCTATGGCTACACCTTC | CASSNRGDRGYGYTF
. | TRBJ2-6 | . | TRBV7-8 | TGTGCCAGCAACTCCAGAAACGGGGTCTCTGGGGCCAACGTCCTGACTTTC | CASNSRNGVSGANVLTF
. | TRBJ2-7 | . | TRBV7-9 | TGTGCCAGCAGCCCCCTATTAGCGCAGTACAATGAGCAGTACTTC | CASSPLLAQYNEQYF
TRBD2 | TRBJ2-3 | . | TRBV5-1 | TGCGCCAGCAGCTTGAGACTAGCGGGGGTCTCAGATACGCAGTATTTT | CASSLRLAGVSDTQYF
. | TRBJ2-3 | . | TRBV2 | TGTGCCAGCACTTTACTAGTTTCGAGCACAGATACGCAGTATTTT | CASTLLVSSTDTQYF
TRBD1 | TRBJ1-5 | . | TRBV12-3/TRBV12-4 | TGTGCCAGCAGGGAACAGGGGGCGAGTGGCAATCAGCCCCAGCATTTT | CASREQGASGNQPQHF
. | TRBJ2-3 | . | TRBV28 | TGTGCCAGCAGCCCAGCGAACGAGGCGAGCACAGATACGCAGTATTTT | CASSPANEASTDTQYF
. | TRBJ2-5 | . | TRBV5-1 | TGCGCCAGCAGCTCCAGGGACGCGGGGACCCAGTACTTC | CASSSRDAGTQYF
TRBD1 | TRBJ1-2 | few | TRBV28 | TGTGCCAGCAGTTCGGACAGGGGTGCCAACTATGGCTACACCTTC | CASSSDRGANYGYTF
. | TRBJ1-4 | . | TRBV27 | TGTGCCAGCAGAAACAGTATCGGGGAAAAACTGTTTTTT | CASRNSIGEKLFF
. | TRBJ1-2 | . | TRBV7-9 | TGTGCCAGCAGCTTAGGGACCCACGCCCAGGGCTACACCTTC | CASSLGTHAQGYTF
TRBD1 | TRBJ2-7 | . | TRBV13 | TGTGCCAGTCATTTGGGACAGGCCCCCTACGAGCAGTACTTC | CASHLGQAPYEQYF
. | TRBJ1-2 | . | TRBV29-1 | TGCAGCGTTCTAGACAGACTGGATGGCTACACCTTC | CSVLDRLDGYTF
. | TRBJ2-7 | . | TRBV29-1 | TGCAGCGTCCAGTTGCGGAGCCCCGGGCGGGAGCAGTACTTC | CSVQLRSPGREQYF
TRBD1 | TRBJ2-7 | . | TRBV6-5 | TGTGCCAGCAGTTCCCGGACAGGGTCCGAGCAGTACTTC | CASSSRTGSEQYF
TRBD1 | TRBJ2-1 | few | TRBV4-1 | TGCGCCAGCAGCCAAGACGACAGGGACCTCTACAATGAGCAGTTCTTC | CASSQDDRDLYNEQFF
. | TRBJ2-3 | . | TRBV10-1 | TGCGCCTCCACACTGACCCAGGGAGATACGCAGTATTTT | CASTLTQGDTQYF
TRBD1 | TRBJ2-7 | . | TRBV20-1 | TGCAGTGCTCGGGACAGGTCAATAACCTACGAGCAGTACTTC | CSARDRSITYEQYF